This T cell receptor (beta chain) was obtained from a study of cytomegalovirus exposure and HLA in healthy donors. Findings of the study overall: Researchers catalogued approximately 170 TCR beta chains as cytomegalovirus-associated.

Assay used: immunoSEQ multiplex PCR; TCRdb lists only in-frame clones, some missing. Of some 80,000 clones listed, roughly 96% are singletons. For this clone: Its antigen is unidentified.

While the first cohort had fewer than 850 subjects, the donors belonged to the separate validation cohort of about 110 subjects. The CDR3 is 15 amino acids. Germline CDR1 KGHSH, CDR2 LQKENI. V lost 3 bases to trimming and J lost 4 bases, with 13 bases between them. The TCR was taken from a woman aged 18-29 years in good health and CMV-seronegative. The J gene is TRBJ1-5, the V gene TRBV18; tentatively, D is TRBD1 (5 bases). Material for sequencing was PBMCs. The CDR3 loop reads CASSPADSLNQPQHF. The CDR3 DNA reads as TGTGCCAGCTCACCCGCTGACAGCCTAAATCAGCCCCAGCATTTT.